This T cell receptor (beta chain) was sequenced in a study of persistence of HIV-infected CD4 T cells. Study in general: CD4+ T cells responding to CMV or HIV-1 Gag were isolated. Whole-study findings and limits: Degenerate expanded CDR3beta sequences were enriched among CMV- and Gag-responding cells. CMV- and Gag-responding cells had lower TCRbeta richness than CD3/CD28-responding cells.

The CDR3 is 14 amino acids. Germline CDR1 is KGHSH and CDR2 is LQKENI. The V end was cut by 0 bases, the J end by 7 bases, with 12 bases between. This was the immunoSEQ version 4 assay in survey mode. Each sample used up to about 1 ug genomic DNA diluted to around 10 ng/uL. Some clones are missing from TCRdb's copy, which holds only in-frame ones; the method was immunoSEQ multiplex PCR. The sample has around 48,000 clones; about four fifths are singletons. This clone was counted a single time. Its antigen remains unidentified. The stimulus was lysate of CMV-infected fibroblasts, about 11 ug/mL. CD40L-negative CD69-negative CD45RO-high memory CD4+ T cells were sorted as populations depleted of antigen-responding cells.

The sequenced sample was CD4+ T cells sorted from PBMCs after approximately 19-hour stimulation, obtained from a patient who received antiretroviral therapy. This rearrangement joins TRBV18 to TRBJ1-2; no firm D call. This receptor was identified in an adult man with HIV who was CMV-seropositive. The CDR3 DNA reads as TGTGCCAGCTCACCACCCGTCGTGGAATCTGGCTACACCTTC. Translating gives CASSPPVVESGYTF.